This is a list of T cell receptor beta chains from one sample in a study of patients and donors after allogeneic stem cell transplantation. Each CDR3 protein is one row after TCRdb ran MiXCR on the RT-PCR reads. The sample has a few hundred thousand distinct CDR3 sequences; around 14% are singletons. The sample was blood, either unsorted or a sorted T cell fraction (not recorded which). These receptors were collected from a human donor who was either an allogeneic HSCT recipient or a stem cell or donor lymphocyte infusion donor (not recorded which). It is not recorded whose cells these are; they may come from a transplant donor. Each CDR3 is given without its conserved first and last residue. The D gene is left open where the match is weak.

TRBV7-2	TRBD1	ASSSSGTANQETQY
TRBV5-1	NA	ASSLAAGEQY
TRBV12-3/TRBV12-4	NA	ASSPQGGAGANVLT
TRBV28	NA	ASRDEETQY
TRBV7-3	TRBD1	ASSKQGNSYNEQF
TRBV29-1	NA	SVEAQLNYGYT
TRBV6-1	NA	ASSEMGQRGNQPQH
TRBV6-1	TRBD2	ASSHLKRGLAKNIQY
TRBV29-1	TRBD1	SVGTARSSGNTIY
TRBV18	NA	ASASLGAEDTQY
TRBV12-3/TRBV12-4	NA	ASSLYRANEAF
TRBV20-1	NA	SAPRGGSTDTQY
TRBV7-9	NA	ASSPKRDSPLH
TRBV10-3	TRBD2	AITSGRTDTQY
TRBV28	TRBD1	ASSLTGAHTDTQY
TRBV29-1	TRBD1	SVTDRVSTDTQY
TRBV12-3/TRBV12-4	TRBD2	ASSLAPGLPRTGELF
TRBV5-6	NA	ASSFGAGALNTEAF
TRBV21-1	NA	ASSTGLHKPKQF
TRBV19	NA	ASSMSDSYEQY
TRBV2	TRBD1	ASSAVAGGAPAF
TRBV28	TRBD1	AMTGGGSTEAF
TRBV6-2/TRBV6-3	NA	ASKVRDVVYEQY
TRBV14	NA	ASSRTEFGTQEQY
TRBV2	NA	ASSPGSAEAF
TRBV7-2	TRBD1	ASSVNRGNYEQY
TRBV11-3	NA	ASSLDPSGVNEQF
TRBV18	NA	ASSPRQTASTDTQY
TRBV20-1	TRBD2	SARDLWEGYNEQF
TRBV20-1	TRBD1	SAPDRGGNSNQPQH
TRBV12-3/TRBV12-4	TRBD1	ASRPAGTGAEKLF
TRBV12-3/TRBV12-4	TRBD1	ASSLGQGGGTEAF
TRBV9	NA	ASSVVGTLGETQY
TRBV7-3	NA	ASSLMVGRAGELF
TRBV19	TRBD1	ASIGTGWTGELF
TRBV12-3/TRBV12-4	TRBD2	ASSPLRGGSSYEQY
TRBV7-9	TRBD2	ASSWGTSGAETQY